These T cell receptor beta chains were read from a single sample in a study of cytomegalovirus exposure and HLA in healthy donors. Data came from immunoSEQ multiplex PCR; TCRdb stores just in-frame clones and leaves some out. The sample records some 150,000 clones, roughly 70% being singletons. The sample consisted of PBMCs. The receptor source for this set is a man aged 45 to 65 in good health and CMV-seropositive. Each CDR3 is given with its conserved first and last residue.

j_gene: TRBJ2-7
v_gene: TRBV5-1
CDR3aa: CASRPSGGSYEQYF

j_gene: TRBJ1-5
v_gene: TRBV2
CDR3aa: CASTDRDRGPLSNQPQHF

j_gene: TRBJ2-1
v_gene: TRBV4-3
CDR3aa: CASSLLTGGNNEQFF

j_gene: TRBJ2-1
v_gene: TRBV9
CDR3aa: CASSSTGTSGYNEQFF

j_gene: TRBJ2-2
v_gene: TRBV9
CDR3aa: CASSPGGPGTPLFF

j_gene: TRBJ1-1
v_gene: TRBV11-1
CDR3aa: CASSLAGVNTEAFF

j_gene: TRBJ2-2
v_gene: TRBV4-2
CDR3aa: CASSQSGGATGELFF

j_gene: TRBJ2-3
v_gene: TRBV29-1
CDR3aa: CSAPITDTQYF

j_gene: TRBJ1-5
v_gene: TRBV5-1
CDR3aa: CASSDSPNQPQHF

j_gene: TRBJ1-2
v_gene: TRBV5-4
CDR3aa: CASSQYGQGRNGYTF

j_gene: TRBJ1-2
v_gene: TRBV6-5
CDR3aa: CASSRTGVGGYTF

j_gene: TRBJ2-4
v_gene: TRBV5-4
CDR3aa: CASSPDRAGSKNIQYF

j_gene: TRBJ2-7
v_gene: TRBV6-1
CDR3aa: CASKTGRGDSYEQYF

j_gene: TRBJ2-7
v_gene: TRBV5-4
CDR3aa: CASSLMGQRGGRYEQYF

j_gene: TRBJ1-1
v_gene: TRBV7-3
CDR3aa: CASSFTRDTEAFF

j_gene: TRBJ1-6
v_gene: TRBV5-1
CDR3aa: CASSLDSGANSPLHF

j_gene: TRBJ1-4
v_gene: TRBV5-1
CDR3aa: CASKEGGNEKLFF

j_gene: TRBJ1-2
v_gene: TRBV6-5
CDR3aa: CASRVDMGQGLYF

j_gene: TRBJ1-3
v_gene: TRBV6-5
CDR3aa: CASRRGPGNTIYF

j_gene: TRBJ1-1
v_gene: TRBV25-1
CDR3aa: CASSEVTGGRTEAFF